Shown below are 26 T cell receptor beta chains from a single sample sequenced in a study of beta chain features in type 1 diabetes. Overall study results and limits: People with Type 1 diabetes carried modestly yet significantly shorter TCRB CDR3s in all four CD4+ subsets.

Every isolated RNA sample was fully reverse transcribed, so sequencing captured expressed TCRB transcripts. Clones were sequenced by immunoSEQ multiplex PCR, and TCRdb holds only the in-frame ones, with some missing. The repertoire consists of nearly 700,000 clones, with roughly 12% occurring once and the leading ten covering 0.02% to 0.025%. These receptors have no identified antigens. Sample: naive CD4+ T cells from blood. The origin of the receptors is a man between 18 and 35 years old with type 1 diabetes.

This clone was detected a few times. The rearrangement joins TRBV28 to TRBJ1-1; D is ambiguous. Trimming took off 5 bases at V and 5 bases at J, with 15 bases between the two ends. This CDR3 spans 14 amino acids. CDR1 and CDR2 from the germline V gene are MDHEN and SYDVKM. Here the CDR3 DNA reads TGTGCCAGCAGTGAAGACCAGGTAGCGACTGAAGCTTTCTTT. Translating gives CASSEDQVATEAFF. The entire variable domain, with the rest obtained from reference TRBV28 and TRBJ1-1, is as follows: DVKVTQSSRYLVKRTGEKVFLECVQDMDHENMFWYRQDPGLGLRLIYFSYDVKMKEKGDIPEGYSVSREKKERFSLILESASTNQTSMYLCASSEDQVATEAFFGQGTRLTVV.

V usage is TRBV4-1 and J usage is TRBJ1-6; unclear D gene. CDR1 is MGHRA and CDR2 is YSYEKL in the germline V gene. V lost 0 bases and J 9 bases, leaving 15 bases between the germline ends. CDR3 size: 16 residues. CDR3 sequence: CASSQEGNTGGSPLHF. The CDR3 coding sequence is TGCGCCAGCAGCCAAGAGGGGAACACGGGCGGTTCACCCCTCCACTTT.

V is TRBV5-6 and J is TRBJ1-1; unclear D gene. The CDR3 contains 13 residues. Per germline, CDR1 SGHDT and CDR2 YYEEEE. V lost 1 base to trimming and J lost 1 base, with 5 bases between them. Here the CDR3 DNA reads TGTGCCAGCAGCTTGCTTACGAACACTGAAGCTTTCTTT. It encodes CASSLLTNTEAFF.

The CDR3, as DNA: TGCGCCAGCAGCTTTGGGACAGGGGTCTCCTACGAGCAGTACTTC. It yields the protein CASSFGTGVSYEQYF. V and J are TRBV5-1 and TRBJ2-7; 10 nucleotides agree with TRBD1. The CDR3 is 15 residues long. Germline loops: CDR1 SGHRS, CDR2 YFSETQ. After removal of 2 bases from V and 0 bases from J, the junction contained 2 bases not matched to a gene.

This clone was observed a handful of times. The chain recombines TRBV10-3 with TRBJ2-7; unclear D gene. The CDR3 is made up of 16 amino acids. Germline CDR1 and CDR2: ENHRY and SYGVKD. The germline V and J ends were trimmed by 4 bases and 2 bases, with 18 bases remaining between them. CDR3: CAISVEQDPGAYEQYF. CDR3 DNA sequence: TGTGCCATCAGTGTGGAGCAGGACCCCGGAGCCTACGAGCAGTACTTC.

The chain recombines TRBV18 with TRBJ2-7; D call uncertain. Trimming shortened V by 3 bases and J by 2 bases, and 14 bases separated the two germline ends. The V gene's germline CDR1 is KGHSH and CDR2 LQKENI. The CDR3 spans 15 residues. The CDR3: CASSPPSDRTYEQYF. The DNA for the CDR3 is TGTGCCAGCTCACCGCCGTCCGACCGAACCTACGAGCAGTACTTC.

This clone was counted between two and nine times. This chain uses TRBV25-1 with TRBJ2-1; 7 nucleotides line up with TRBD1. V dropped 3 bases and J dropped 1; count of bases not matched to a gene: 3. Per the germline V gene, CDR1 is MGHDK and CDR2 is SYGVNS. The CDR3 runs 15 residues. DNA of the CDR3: TGTGCCAGCAGTGAGAGGGGGCCATCCTACAATGAGCAGTTCTTC. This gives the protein CASSERGPSYNEQFF.

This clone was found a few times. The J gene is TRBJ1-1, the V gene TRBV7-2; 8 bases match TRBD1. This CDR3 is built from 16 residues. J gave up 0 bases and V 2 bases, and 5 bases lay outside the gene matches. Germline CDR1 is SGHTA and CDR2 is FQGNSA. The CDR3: CASSLLGRGLNTEAFF. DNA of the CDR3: TGTGCCAGCAGCTTATTGGGCAGGGGGCTGAACACTGAAGCTTTCTTT.

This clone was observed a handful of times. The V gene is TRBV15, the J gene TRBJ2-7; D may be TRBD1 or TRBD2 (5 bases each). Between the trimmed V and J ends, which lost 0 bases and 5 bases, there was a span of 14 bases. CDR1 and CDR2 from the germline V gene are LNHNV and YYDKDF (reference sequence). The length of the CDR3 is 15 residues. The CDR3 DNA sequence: TGTGCCACCAGCAGAGACCGGGACCGCTCTCACGAGCAGTACTTC. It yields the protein CATSRDRDRSHEQYF.

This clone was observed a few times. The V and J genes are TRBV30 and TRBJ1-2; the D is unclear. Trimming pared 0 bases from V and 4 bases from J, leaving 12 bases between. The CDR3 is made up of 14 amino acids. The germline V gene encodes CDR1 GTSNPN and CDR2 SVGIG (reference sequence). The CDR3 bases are TGTGCCTGGAGTGTAGGCCCCATGGGCTATGGCTACACCTTC. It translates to CAWSVGPMGYGYTF.

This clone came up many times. The chain's CDR3 is CASSPHQGSNNEQFF. DNA of the CDR3: TGCGCCAGCAGCCCCCATCAGGGGAGTAACAATGAGCAGTTCTTC. This chain connects TRBV23-1 to TRBJ2-1; maybe TRBD1 (6 bases). Being an ORF, TRBV23-1 has a function that is uncertain. Trimming shortened V by 6 bases and J by 5 bases, and 17 bases separated the two germline ends. The CDR3 spans 15 residues.

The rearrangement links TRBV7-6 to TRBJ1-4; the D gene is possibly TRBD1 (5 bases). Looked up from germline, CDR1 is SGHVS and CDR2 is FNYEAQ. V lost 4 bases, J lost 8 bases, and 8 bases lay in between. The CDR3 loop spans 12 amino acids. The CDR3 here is CASSSRDEKLFF. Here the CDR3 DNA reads TGTGCCAGCAGCTCCAGGGACGAAAAACTGTTTTTT.

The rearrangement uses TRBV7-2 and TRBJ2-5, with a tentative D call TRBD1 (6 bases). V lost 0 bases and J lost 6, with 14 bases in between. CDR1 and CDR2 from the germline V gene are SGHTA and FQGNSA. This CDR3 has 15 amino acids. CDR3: CASSLAQAGDQTQYF. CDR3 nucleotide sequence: TGTGCCAGCAGCTTAGCGCAGGCAGGGGATCAGACCCAGTACTTC.

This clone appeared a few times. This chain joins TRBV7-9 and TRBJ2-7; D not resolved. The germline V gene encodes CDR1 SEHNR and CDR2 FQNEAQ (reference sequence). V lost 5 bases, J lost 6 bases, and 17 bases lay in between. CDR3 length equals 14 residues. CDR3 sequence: CASSLRQFLGEQYF. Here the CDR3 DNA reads TGTGCCAGCAGCCTCCGGCAGTTTCTGGGCGAGCAGTACTTC. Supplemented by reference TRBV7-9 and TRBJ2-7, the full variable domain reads DTGVSQNPRHKITKRGQNVTFRCDPISEHNRLYWYRQTLGQGPEFLTYFQNEAQLEKSRLLSDRFSAERPKGSFSTLEIQRTEQGDSAMYLCASSLRQFLGEQYFGPGTRLTVT.

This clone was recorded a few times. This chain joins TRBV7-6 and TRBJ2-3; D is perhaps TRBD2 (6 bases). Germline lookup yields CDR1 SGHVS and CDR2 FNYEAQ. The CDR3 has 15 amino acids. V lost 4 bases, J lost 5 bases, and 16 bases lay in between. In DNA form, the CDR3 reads TGTGCCAGCAGCTCCATTCACAACGGGGGAGATACGCAGTATTTT. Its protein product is CASSSIHNGGDTQYF.

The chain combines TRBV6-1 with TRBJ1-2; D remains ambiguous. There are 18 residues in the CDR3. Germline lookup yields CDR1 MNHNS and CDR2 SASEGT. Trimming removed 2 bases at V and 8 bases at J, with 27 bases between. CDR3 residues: CASSENPGFGPGAGGYTF. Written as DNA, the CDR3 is TGTGCCAGCAGTGAAAATCCGGGGTTTGGGCCCGGTGCTGGCGGCTACACCTTC.

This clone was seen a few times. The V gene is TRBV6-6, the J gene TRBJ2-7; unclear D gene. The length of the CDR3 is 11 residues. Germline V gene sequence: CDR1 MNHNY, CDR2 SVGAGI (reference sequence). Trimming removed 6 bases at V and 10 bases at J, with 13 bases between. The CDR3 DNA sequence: TGTGCCAGCAGCGCCACGGGCATCCAGTACTTC. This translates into CASSATGIQYF.

The CDR3 loop is CASSVNLAGETQYF. CDR3 nucleotides: TGTGCCAGCAGCGTAAACCTAGCTGGGGAGACCCAGTACTTC. V usage is TRBV9 and J usage is TRBJ2-5, with D possibly TRBD2 on 5 matching bases. This CDR3 comprises 14 residues. With 1 base removed from V and 5 bases from J, the gap between germline ends came to 12 bases. Germline V lookup: CDR1 SGDLS, CDR2 YYNGEE.

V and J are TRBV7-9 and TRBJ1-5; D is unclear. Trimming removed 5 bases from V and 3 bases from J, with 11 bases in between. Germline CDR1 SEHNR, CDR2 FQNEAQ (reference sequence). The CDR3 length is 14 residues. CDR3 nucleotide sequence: TGTGCCAGCAGCATGGACCTTCCCAATCAGCCCCAGCATTTT. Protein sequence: CASSMDLPNQPQHF.

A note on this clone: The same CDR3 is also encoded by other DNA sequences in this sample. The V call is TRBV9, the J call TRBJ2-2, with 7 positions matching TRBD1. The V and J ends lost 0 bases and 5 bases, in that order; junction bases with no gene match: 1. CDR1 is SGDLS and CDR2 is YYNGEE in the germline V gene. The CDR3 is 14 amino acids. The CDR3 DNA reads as TGTGCCAGCAGCGTAGCAGGGGGTACCGGGGAGCTGTTTTTT. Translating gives CASSVAGGTGELFF.

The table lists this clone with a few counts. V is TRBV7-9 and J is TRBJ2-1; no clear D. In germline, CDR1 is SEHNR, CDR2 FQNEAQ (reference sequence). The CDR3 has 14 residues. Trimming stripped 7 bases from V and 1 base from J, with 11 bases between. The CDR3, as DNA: TGTGCCAGCATGCAAGTCTCGTCCTACAATGAGCAGTTCTTC. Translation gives CASMQVSSYNEQFF.

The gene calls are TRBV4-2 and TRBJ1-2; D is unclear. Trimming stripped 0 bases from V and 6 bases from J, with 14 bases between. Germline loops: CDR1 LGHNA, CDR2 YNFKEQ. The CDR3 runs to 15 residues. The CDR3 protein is CASSQDPSGIHGYTF. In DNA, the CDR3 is TGTGCCAGCAGCCAAGATCCGTCGGGGATCCATGGCTACACCTTC.

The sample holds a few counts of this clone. The CDR3 sequence: CASSLTFTGVGNSPLHF. In DNA, the CDR3 is TGTGCCAGCAGTCTAACCTTCACAGGGGTTGGTAATTCACCCCTCCACTTT. The chain is built from TRBV27 and TRBJ1-6; 7 positions match TRBD1. Germline V lookup: CDR1 MNHEY, CDR2 SMNVEV (reference sequence). V was pared by 5 bases and J by 6 bases, with 13 bases of the junction left unmatched. The CDR3 consists of 17 residues.

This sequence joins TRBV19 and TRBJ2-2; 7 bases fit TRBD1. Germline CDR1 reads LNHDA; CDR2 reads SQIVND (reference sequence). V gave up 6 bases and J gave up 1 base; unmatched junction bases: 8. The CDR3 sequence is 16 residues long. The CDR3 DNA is TGTGCCAGTAGACTAATCCGGGACAGGAACACCGGGGAGCTGTTTTTT. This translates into CASRLIRDRNTGELFF.

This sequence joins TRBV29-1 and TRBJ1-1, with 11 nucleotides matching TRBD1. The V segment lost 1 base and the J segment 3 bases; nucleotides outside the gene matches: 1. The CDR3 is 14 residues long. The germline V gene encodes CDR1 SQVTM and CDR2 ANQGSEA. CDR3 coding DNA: TGCAGCGTTGAAGGGGACAGGGGGGACACTGAAGCTTTCTTT. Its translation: CSVEGDRGDTEAFF.

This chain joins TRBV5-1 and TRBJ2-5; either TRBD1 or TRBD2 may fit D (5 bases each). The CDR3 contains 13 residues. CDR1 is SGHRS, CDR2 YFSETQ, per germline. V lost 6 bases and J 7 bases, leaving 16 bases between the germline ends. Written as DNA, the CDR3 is TGCGCCAGCACGACTGACTTTGGGGGGACCCAGTACTTC. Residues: CASTTDFGGTQYF.